The 7 T cell receptor beta chains listed next were all sequenced from one sample in a study of cytomegalovirus exposure and HLA in healthy donors. Vbeta (60) and Jbeta (13) primers were used in the PCR. The table came from immunoSEQ multiplex PCR; TCRdb's copy has only in-frame clones and leaves some out. This sample has over 45,000 clones; 65% to 90% occur once, and the top ten carry around 4%. The specimen sequenced was PBMCs. The receptors come from a man aged 25-40 years in good health and CMV-seronegative.

The table lists this clone with a count of one. The rearrangement uses TRBV10-3 and TRBJ2-2, with D tentatively TRBD1 (6 bases). The CDR3 spans 12 residues. Trimming stripped 10 bases from V and 6 bases from J, with 12 bases between. Germline loops: CDR1 ENHRY, CDR2 SYGVKD. CDR3 residues: CATQGGAGELFF. The CDR3 DNA reads as TGTGCCACACAGGGTGGAGCCGGGGAGCTGTTTTTT.

The chain carries TRBV7-9 and TRBJ2-1; 9 nucleotides match TRBD1. Germline CDR1 and CDR2: SEHNR and FQNEAQ (reference sequence). The CDR3 spans 14 residues. The ends lost 7 bases at V and 8 bases at J; junction bases unmatched: 9. CDR3 protein: CASTFDRGVDEQFF. CDR3 sequence (DNA): TGTGCCAGCACCTTCGACAGGGGGGTCGATGAGCAGTTCTTC.

The DNA for the CDR3 is TGTGCCAGCAGCTTAGAAGGACATAGCAATCAGCCCCAGCATTTT. Residues: CASSLEGHSNQPQHF. V usage is TRBV7-2 and J usage is TRBJ1-5; the D gene is possibly TRBD1 (5 bases). Per germline, CDR1 SGHTA and CDR2 FQGNSA. Between the trimmed V and J ends, which lost 1 base and 0 bases, there was a span of 7 bases. This CDR3 has 15 amino acids. Full variable domain (rest looked up from reference TRBV7-2 and TRBJ1-5): GAGVSQSPSNKVTEKGKDVELRCDPISGHTALYWYRQSLGQGLEFLIYFQGNSAPDKSGLPSDRFSAERTGGSVSTLTIQRTQQEDSAVYLCASSLEGHSNQPQHFGDGTRLSIL.

This clone was found once. The V call is TRBV19, the J call TRBJ1-4, with 7 bases matching TRBD1. Germline CDR1 reads LNHDA; CDR2 reads SQIVND (reference sequence). This CDR3 is built from 15 residues. V shed 1 base and J 6 bases; nucleotides not matched to a gene: 5. The CDR3 here is CASSIGGGVDEKLFF. CDR3 bases: TGTGCCAGTAGTATAGGAGGGGGCGTGGATGAAAAACTGTTTTTT.

This chain connects TRBV5-5 to TRBJ2-7; possibly TRBD2 for D (6 bases). The length of the CDR3 is 14 residues. Germline V gene lookup returns CDR1 SGHKS and CDR2 YYEKEE (reference sequence). V was trimmed by 5 bases and J by 0 bases, leaving 12 bases between them. Here the CDR3 reads CASRAEGSSYEQYF. The CDR3, as DNA: TGTGCCAGCAGGGCGGAGGGGAGCTCCTACGAGCAGTACTTC.

J is TRBJ1-4 and V is TRBV19; 7 nucleotides match TRBD1. The CDR3 runs to 16 residues. Germline CDR1 is LNHDA and CDR2 is SQIVND (reference sequence). J lost 2 bases, V lost 4 bases, and 7 bases had no gene match. The CDR3 nucleotides are TGTGCCAGTAGTAGGCGACAGGGTGCGACTAATGAAAAACTGTTTTTT. Amino acids: CASSRRQGATNEKLFF.

The rearrangement links TRBV9 to TRBJ1-2; 8 bases are a match to TRBD1. Germline V gene sequence: CDR1 SGDLS, CDR2 YYNGEE. Germline trimming cut 4 bases from V and 6 bases from J; bases unmatched to any gene: 8. This CDR3 is built from 14 residues. The CDR3 bases are TGTGCCAGCAGCAAGACAGGGGCTGAACATGGCTACACCTTC. This translates into CASSKTGAEHGYTF.